The rows below give T cell receptor beta chains drawn from one sample of a study of early T cells in non-severe SARS-CoV-2 infection. TCRdb re-called the 5' RACE reads through MiXCR, storing one row per CDR3 protein. The repertoire consists of 65,000 to 80,000 distinct CDR3 sequences, with about 13% occurring once and the leading ten covering 6%. Input material: whole blood. Receptor source: an adult who was a healthcare worker with PCR-confirmed SARS-CoV-2 infection or an uninfected control (not recorded which). The CDR3 runs from the conserved cysteine through the conserved F or W. D genes are given only for firm matches. Clone size appears in some rows only: once, few, many, or a class for an expanded clone.

cdr3_nt	cdr3_aa	cdr3_length	j_call	d_call	clone_size	v_call
TGCGCCAGCAGCCAAGTCACCGGGGGAGCTAACTATGGCTACACCTTC	CASSQVTGGANYGYTF	16	TRBJ1-2	NA	NA	TRBV4-1
TGTGCCAGCAATCGTCAAGCTAGCGTCAACACCGGGGAGCTGTTTTTT	CASNRQASVNTGELFF	16	TRBJ2-2	NA	many	TRBV2
TGTGCCAGCAGCTCCCCCGCCGGACAGGGACGAAAACAAGAGACCCAGTACTTC	CASSSPAGQGRKQETQYF	18	TRBJ2-5	TRBD1	few	TRBV7-9
TGCGCCAGCAGCCAAGATATCGGGGCTGGAAACACCATATATTTT	CASSQDIGAGNTIYF	15	TRBJ1-3	NA	NA	TRBV4-1
TGCAGTGCTAGGATGGGGACTTCTTACAATGAGCAGTTCTTC	CSARMGTSYNEQFF	14	TRBJ2-1	NA	NA	TRBV20-1
TGTGCCAGCAGCCCTACAGGGGCTCTTACCTACGAGCAGTACTTC	CASSPTGALTYEQYF	15	TRBJ2-7	TRBD1	few	TRBV2
TGTGCCACGCGCATAGACCTGGATTCACCCCTCCACTTT	CATRIDLDSPLHF	13	TRBJ1-6	NA	many	TRBV10-3
TGTGCTAGTGGTTTGGTGAAGGACAGACCAGCCTACGAGCAGTACTTC	CASGLVKDRPAYEQYF	16	TRBJ2-7	NA	NA	TRBV12-5
TGTGCCAGCACCCTCCTTCCTCTCCCCTACGAGCAGTACTTC	CASTLLPLPYEQYF	14	TRBJ2-7	NA	many	TRBV7-8
TGTGCCAGCAGCTTAGCGGGCTACACTGAAGCTTTCTTT	CASSLAGYTEAFF	13	TRBJ1-1	NA	few	TRBV11-3
TGTGCCAGCAGTTCCCGGACAGGGGCCCAGCCCCAGCATTTT	CASSSRTGAQPQHF	14	TRBJ1-5	TRBD1	NA	TRBV6-6
TGCAGCGTTGGCGGACAGGGGATCCATGGCTACACCTTC	CSVGGQGIHGYTF	13	TRBJ1-2	TRBD1	NA	TRBV29-1
TGTGCCAGCAGCTTAGGGGCCGGGACCATAAAAACCTACGAGCAGTACTTC	CASSLGAGTIKTYEQYF	17	TRBJ2-7	NA	NA	TRBV7-9
TGTGCCAGCAGTGTTTCACCGGCCAATGAGCAGTTCTTC	CASSVSPANEQFF	13	TRBJ2-1	NA	NA	TRBV6-1
TGCAGTGCCAGGGGAAGCTACGAGCAGTACTTC	CSARGSYEQYF	11	TRBJ2-7	NA	NA	TRBV20-1
TGTGCCAGCAGTTCCCCTCTAGCGGGCCACAATGAGCAGTTCTTC	CASSSPLAGHNEQFF	15	TRBJ2-1	TRBD2	many	TRBV6-5
TGTGCCAGCAGTGATTATGGCGGTGCCCAGCATTTT	CASSDYGGAQHF	12	TRBJ1-5	NA	many	TRBV2
TGTGCCAGCAGTGTTACAGGGAGTACTGAAGCTTTCTTT	CASSVTGSTEAFF	13	TRBJ1-1	NA	NA	TRBV6-1
TGTGCCAGTAAGGAGCGAAAAGGGTTCACGAATTCACCCCTCCACTTT	CASKERKGFTNSPLHF	16	TRBJ1-6	NA	NA	TRBV19
TGTGCCAGCAGTGACTCTACGGGGGAAACCGGGGAGCTGTTTTTT	CASSDSTGETGELFF	15	TRBJ2-2	NA	few	TRBV6-4
TGCGCCAGCAGCTTTGGAGACAGGGGGCTCTATGGCTACACCTTC	CASSFGDRGLYGYTF	15	TRBJ1-2	TRBD1	many	TRBV5-1
TGTGCCAGCAGCCCACCTAGCGGTGAGCAGTTCTTC	CASSPPSGEQFF	12	TRBJ2-1	TRBD2	few	TRBV5-5
TGTGCCAGCAGTCCGGGACAGGGGGCCAGCTACGAGCAGTACTTC	CASSPGQGASYEQYF	15	TRBJ2-7	TRBD1	NA	TRBV6-5
TGCAGCGTTGTCGTGGACAGGGCGAGCACAGATACGCAGTATTTT	CSVVVDRASTDTQYF	15	TRBJ2-3	TRBD1	NA	TRBV29-1
TGTGCCAGCTCCCCTGGACAGGGGATTGGGTACGAGCAGTACTTC	CASSPGQGIGYEQYF	15	TRBJ2-7	TRBD1	many	TRBV18
TGTGCCAGCAGCAGAACAGGCTACAATGAGCAGTTCTTC	CASSRTGYNEQFF	13	TRBJ2-1	NA	many	TRBV9
TGTGCCAGCAGCCTGCCCGGCGGGTTTAATTCACCCCTCCACTTT	CASSLPGGFNSPLHF	15	TRBJ1-6	NA	few	TRBV5-5
TGTGCCAGCAGTGGGCAGACCCTACAGGGGGGGGATACGCAGTATTTT	CASSGQTLQGGDTQYF	16	TRBJ2-3	NA	many	TRBV27
TGTGCCAGCATGAATGGGGGGGCCGTCAGCTATGGCTACACCTTC	CASMNGGAVSYGYTF	15	TRBJ1-2	NA	NA	TRBV12-3/TRBV12-4
TGTGCCAGCAGCTTCCCCGAGGGTTCGGGGGAAGCTTTCTTT	CASSFPEGSGEAFF	14	TRBJ1-1	NA	few	TRBV11-2
TGTGCCTGGAGCAAGCGGGGGGCCGGCTACACCTTC	CAWSKRGAGYTF	12	TRBJ1-2	NA	many	TRBV30
TGTGCCACCCGCGGGAGCTCCTACAATGAGCAGTTCTTC	CATRGSSYNEQFF	13	TRBJ2-1	TRBD2	NA	TRBV28
TGTGCCAGCAGCAGCAGGACAGGGGGCCCGAAAGCTTTCTTT	CASSSRTGGPKAFF	14	TRBJ1-1	TRBD1	NA	TRBV3-1
TGTGCCATCACGGCCTGGACTAGCGCCGGGGAGCTGTTTTTT	CAITAWTSAGELFF	14	TRBJ2-2	TRBD2	NA	TRBV12-3/TRBV12-4
TGTGCCAGCAGCGATTCCTCCGGGACCGACGGGAGGGCTTTCTTT	CASSDSSGTDGRAFF	15	TRBJ1-1	NA	few	TRBV14
TGTGCCAGCAGTTACCGCGGGGGGGGCGCAGGGAACACTGAAGCTTTCTTT	CASSYRGGGAGNTEAFF	17	TRBJ1-1	NA	few	TRBV6-5
TGCGCCAGCAGCTTAGGGCAGAGCACAGATACGCAGTATTTT	CASSLGQSTDTQYF	14	TRBJ2-3	NA	NA	TRBV5-1
TGTGCCAGCGGGGACAATCAGCCCCAGCATTTT	CASGDNQPQHF	11	TRBJ1-5	NA	NA	TRBV28
TGTGCCAGCAGCCAGGGGACGGGATACACCGGGGAGCTGTTTTTT	CASSQGTGYTGELFF	15	TRBJ2-2	NA	NA	TRBV6-5
TGTGCCAGCAGGATAAGAGGAGATACGCAGTATTTT	CASRIRGDTQYF	12	TRBJ2-3	NA	few	TRBV28
TGCGCCAGCAGCCAAGAGGCAGCAACTAACTATGGCTACACCTTC	CASSQEAATNYGYTF	15	TRBJ1-2	NA	many	TRBV4-1
TGCGCCAGCAGCCAGGACGGGACAGGTGGCGAAAAACTGTTTTTT	CASSQDGTGGEKLFF	15	TRBJ1-4	TRBD1	NA	TRBV4-1
TGCGCCAGTCGCAAACAAGGGGTTACAGATACGCAGTATTTT	CASRKQGVTDTQYF	14	TRBJ2-3	NA	NA	TRBV5-1
TGCAGCGCCTTTGAACCCCTATATGTGTATGAGCAGTTCTTC	CSAFEPLYVYEQFF	14	TRBJ2-1	NA	few	TRBV29-1
TGTGCCAGCTCTATGGGCGGGGACACTGAAGCTTTCTTT	CASSMGGDTEAFF	13	TRBJ1-1	NA	many	TRBV18
TGCGCCAGCAGCCAAGTGGTTGGGGATTACACTGAAGCTTTCTTT	CASSQVVGDYTEAFF	15	TRBJ1-1	NA	few	TRBV4-1
TGTGCCAGCCTACAGTCGGGACACGAGACCCAGTACTTC	CASLQSGHETQYF	13	TRBJ2-5	NA	NA	TRBV2
TGTGCCAGCAGTTATTGGGGGGCCGGCTCCTCGGAGACCCAGTACTTC	CASSYWGAGSSETQYF	16	TRBJ2-5	NA	few	TRBV6-5
TGCGCCAGCAGCTTGGAAGTCCGATCGGGCACTGAAGCTTTCTTT	CASSLEVRSGTEAFF	15	TRBJ1-1	NA	few	TRBV5-1
TGCAGTGCTAGAGATGGGGGACAGAGCTCCTATAATTCACCCCTCCACTTT	CSARDGGQSSYNSPLHF	17	TRBJ1-6	TRBD1	many	TRBV20-1
TGTGCCAGCAGTTACTCGAATCAGGAGCAGTACTTC	CASSYSNQEQYF	12	TRBJ2-7	NA	many	TRBV6-6
TGCAGTGCTAGAGGGGACAGTGGAGTGGCCCAGTACTTC	CSARGDSGVAQYF	13	TRBJ2-5	TRBD1	many	TRBV20-1
TGTGCCTTTAGCGGGCTAGACAGAGAGACCCAGTACTTC	CAFSGLDRETQYF	13	TRBJ2-5	TRBD2	many	TRBV30
TGTGCCAGCAGCCAATTGGGGGGCACCTACGAGCAGTACTTC	CASSQLGGTYEQYF	14	TRBJ2-7	NA	NA	TRBV3-1
TGTGCCAGCAGTTTCATTGGAGAGACCCAGTACTTC	CASSFIGETQYF	12	TRBJ2-5	NA	many	TRBV27